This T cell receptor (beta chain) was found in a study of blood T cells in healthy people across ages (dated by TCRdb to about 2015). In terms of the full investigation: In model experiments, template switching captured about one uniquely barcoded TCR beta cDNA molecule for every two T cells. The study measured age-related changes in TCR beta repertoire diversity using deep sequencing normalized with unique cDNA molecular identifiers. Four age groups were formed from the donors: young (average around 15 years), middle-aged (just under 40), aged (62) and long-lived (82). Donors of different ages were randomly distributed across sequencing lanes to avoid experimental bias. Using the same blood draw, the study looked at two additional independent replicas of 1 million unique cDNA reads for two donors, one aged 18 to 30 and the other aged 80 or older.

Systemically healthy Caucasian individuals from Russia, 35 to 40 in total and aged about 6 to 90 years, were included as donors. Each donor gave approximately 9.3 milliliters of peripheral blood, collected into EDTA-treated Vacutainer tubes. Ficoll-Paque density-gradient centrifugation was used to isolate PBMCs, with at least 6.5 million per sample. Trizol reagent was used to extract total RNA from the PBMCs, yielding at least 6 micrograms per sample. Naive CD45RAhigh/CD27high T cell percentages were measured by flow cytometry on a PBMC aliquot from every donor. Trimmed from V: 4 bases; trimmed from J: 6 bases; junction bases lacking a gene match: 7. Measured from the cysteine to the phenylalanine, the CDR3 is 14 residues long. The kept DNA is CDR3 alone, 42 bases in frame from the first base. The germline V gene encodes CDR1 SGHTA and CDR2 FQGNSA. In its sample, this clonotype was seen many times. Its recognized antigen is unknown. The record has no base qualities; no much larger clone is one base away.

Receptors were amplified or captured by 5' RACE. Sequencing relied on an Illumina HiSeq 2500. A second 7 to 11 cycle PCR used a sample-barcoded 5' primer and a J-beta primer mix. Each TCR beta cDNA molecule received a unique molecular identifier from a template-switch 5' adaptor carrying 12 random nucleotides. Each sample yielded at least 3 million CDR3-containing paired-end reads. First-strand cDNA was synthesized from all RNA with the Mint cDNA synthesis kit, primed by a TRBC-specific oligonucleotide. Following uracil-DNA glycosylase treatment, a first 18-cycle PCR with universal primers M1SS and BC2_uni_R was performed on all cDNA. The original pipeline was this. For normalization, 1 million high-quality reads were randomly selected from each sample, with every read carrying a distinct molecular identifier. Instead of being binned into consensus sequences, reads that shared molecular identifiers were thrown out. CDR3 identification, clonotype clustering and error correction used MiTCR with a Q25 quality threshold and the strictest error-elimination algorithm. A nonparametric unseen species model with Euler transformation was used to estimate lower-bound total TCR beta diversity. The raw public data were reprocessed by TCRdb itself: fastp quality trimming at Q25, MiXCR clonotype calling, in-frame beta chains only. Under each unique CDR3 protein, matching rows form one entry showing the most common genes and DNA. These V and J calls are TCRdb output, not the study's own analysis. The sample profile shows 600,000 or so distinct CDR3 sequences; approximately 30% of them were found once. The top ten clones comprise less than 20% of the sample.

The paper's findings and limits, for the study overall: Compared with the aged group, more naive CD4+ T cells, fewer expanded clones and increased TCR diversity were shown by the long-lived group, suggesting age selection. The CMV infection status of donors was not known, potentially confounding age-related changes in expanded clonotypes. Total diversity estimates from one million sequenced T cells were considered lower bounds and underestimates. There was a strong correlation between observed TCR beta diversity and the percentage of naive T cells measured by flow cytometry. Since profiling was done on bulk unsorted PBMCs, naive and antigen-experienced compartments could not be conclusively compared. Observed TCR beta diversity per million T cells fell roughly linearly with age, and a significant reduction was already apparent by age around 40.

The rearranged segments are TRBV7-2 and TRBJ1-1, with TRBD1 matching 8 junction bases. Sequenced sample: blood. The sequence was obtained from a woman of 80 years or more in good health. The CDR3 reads CASSSLDRVSEAFF. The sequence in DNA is TGTGCCAGCAGCTCCCTGGACAGGGTATCTGAAGCTTTCTTT.